This passage covers 5 T cell receptor beta chains from one sample sequenced in a study of immune evolution from preneoplasia to lung adenocarcinoma. Sequencing used immunoSEQ multiplex PCR; TCRdb keeps in-frame clones, though not all of them. The sample records 4,000 to 5,000 clones, under 80% being singletons. Material: FFPE minimally invasive lung adenocarcinoma tissue. These receptors came from a person aged 70 to 80 with lung adenocarcinoma.

To note about this clone: A clone one base away is much larger, so this may be a read error. The identical CDR3 is also encoded by other nucleotide sequences in the sample. This chain uses TRBV6-5 with TRBJ1-2; TRBD1 agrees at 11 bases. CDR3 length: 15 residues. Germline V gene data show CDR1 as MNHEY and CDR2 as SVGAGI. After removal of 0 bases from V and 11 bases from J, the junction contained 8 bases not matched to a gene. The CDR3 is CASSYSVGTGGGYTF. The CDR3 DNA reads as TGTGCCAGCAGTTACTCGGTCGGGACAGGGGGTGGTTACACCTTC.

This clone was picked up a small number of times. This chain links TRBV5-4 with TRBJ2-7, with D perhaps TRBD2 (6 bases). Germline assignment: CDR1 SGHNT and CDR2 YYREEE (reference sequence). V was trimmed by 6 bases and J by 0 bases, leaving 10 bases between them. This CDR3 is 13 amino acids long. CDR3 residues: CASTREYSYEQYF. The DNA for the CDR3 is TGTGCCAGCACCCGGGAGTACTCCTACGAGCAGTACTTC.

The chain recombines TRBV6-1 with TRBJ1-2; D gene uncertain. Germline-derived CDR1 and CDR2 are MNHNS and SASEGT. Deletions cut 6 bases from V and 4 bases from J, with 9 bases between. The CDR3 runs 12 residues. The CDR3 DNA is TGTGCCAGCAGACCCGGAGGCTATGGCTACACCTTC. Translated, it gives CASRPGGYGYTF.

This chain links TRBV6-1 with TRBJ2-7, with D possibly matching TRBD1 (5 bases). V shed 2 bases and J shed 5 bases, with 13 bases lying between them. Germline CDR1 is MNHNS and CDR2 is SASEGT. The CDR3 covers 14 residues. The chain's CDR3 is CASSERGRSHEQYF. The CDR3 bases are TGTGCCAGCAGTGAAAGGGGTCGCAGCCACGAGCAGTACTTC.

The CDR3 sequence: CAWSVRGNEQYF. The CDR3 DNA sequence: TGTGCCTGGAGTGTAAGGGGTAACGAGCAGTACTTC. This sequence joins TRBV30 and TRBJ2-7; maybe TRBD1 (5 bases). Trimming removed 0 bases at V and 5 bases at J, with 8 bases between. Germline V gene sequence: CDR1 GTSNPN, CDR2 SVGIG (reference sequence). The CDR3 is 12 amino acids.